The next 21 T cell receptor beta chains were all read from a single sample in a study of T cell repertoires in cytomegalovirus infection. MiXCR was run by TCRdb on the reads, yielding one entry per CDR3 protein. The data contain 55,000 to 85,000 distinct CDR3 sequences, 20% of them singletons. Their specific antigens are unknown. Sequences were derived from CD8+ T cells from cultured PBMCs, sampled from culture after CMV antigen stimulation. These receptors were obtained from a human donor in good health (CMV status not recorded). Some clones in this sample may be carry-over from other donors' samples.

On this clonotype itself: One end of the junction fails to match germline, which may point to a read error. The gene calls are TRBV2 and TRBJ2-3; tentatively, D is TRBD1 (6 bases). This CDR3 has 17 residues. Germline CDR1 and CDR2: SNHLY and FYNNEI. CDR3 DNA: TGTGCCAGCACCATTCGGCTAGGGGGATACTTCACAGATACGCGGTATTTT. This codes for CASTIRLGGYFTDTRYF.

This clonotype was seen only a few times. The chain couples TRBV30 to TRBJ1-2; D call uncertain. Trimming removed 2 bases from V and 2 bases from J, with 9 bases in between. Germline-derived CDR1 and CDR2 are GTSNPN and SVGIG (reference sequence). This CDR3 is 13 amino acids long. The CDR3 sequence: CAWSPTVNYGYTF. CDR3 DNA: TGTGCCTGGAGTCCGACGGTGAACTATGGCTACACCTTC.

J is TRBJ1-5 and V is TRBV19; D gene unclear. CDR1 and CDR2 (germline): LNHDA, SQIVND (reference sequence). Trimming removed 3 bases at V and 7 bases at J, with 10 bases between. This CDR3 is built from 13 residues. In DNA form, the CDR3 reads TGTGCCAGTAGTATTGCAGTTACGCAGCCCCAGCATTTT. It is translated as CASSIAVTQPQHF.

This clonotype was detected only a few times. This rearrangement joins TRBV9 to TRBJ2-3; TRBD1 aligns across 9 bases. The trim removed 1 base at V and 3 bases at J, leaving 6 bases unmatched. The CDR3 totals 16 residues. Germline lookup yields CDR1 SGDLS and CDR2 YYNGEE. CDR3 nucleotides: TGTGCCAGCAGCGTACGAGGGACAGGGTTTACAGATACGCAGTATTTT. Protein sequence: CASSVRGTGFTDTQYF. The whole variable domain, remainder taken from reference TRBV9 and TRBJ2-3, is DSGVTQTPKHLITATGQRVTLRCSPRSGDLSVYWYQQSLDQGLQFLIQYYNGEERAKGNILERFSAQQFPDLHSELNLSSLELGDSALYFCASSVRGTGFTDTQYFGPGTRLTVL.

The chain has TRBV5-1 and TRBJ2-4; D remains ambiguous. V was cut by 0 bases and J by 0 bases, with 10 bases left in between. CDR1 is SGHRS, CDR2 YFSETQ, per germline. This CDR3 has 16 amino acids. The CDR3 DNA reads as TGCGCCAGCAGCTTGGTGGCAGATCTAGCCAAAAACATTCAGTACTTC. This translates into CASSLVADLAKNIQYF.

The table lists this clonotype with a few counts. J is TRBJ2-1 and V is TRBV6-5, with 7 positions matching TRBD1. The CDR3 totals 18 residues. The ends lost 0 bases at V and 1 base at J; junction bases unmatched: 9. Germline CDR1 is MNHEY and CDR2 is SVGAGI. The DNA of the CDR3 is TGTGCCAGCAGTTACTCGACCCGGGACAGCCTTTCCTACAATGAGCAGTTCTTC. Its translation: CASSYSTRDSLSYNEQFF.

CDR3 DNA: TGTGCCAGCAGTCTAAAGGGACAGAGCTCCTACGAGCAGTACTTC. Protein sequence: CASSLKGQSSYEQYF. The rearrangement joins TRBV12-3 or TRBV12-4 to TRBJ2-7; 7 bases are a match to TRBD1. This CDR3 is built from 15 residues. V shed 5 bases, J shed 0 bases, and the junction held 7 bases outside the gene matches.

V and J are TRBV12-3 or TRBV12-4 and TRBJ1-1; 9 nucleotides align to TRBD1. Unmatched junction bases numbered 12, after V lost 7 bases and J lost 0 bases. CDR3 length: 17 residues. CDR3 nucleotides: TGTGCCAGCACCGGTCCTTGGGACAGGGCATTGAACACTGAAGCTTTCTTT. Encoded protein: CASTGPWDRALNTEAFF.

This clonotype was observed a single time. The chain joins TRBV7-9 to TRBJ2-7; TRBD2 might be the D (5 bases). Germline CDR1 is SEHNR and CDR2 is FQNEAQ (reference sequence). The CDR3 has 15 residues. V lost 5 bases, J lost 3 bases, and 17 bases lay in between. The CDR3 region is CASSNGDNVVYEQYF. CDR3 sequence (DNA): TGTGCCAGCAGCAACGGGGATAATGTAGTCTACGAGCAGTACTTC.

The rearrangement joins TRBV7-2 to TRBJ2-5; TRBD2 matches 9 bases. The CDR3 extends over 15 amino acids. Losses at the gene ends were 1 base for V and 4 bases for J; bases not matched to a gene: 4. Germline lookup yields CDR1 SGHTA and CDR2 FQGNSA. The CDR3 is CASSLVAGVGETQYF. CDR3 coding DNA: TGTGCCAGCAGCTTAGTAGCGGGGGTAGGAGAGACCCAGTACTTC.

This clonotype was recorded a few times. The chain carries TRBV5-6 and TRBJ2-7; 10 nucleotides line up with TRBD2. V gave up 4 bases and J gave up 7 bases; unmatched junction bases: 11. Germline V gene lookup returns CDR1 SGHDT and CDR2 YYEEEE. The CDR3 totals 15 residues. For the CDR3, the DNA is TGTGCCAGCAGCGAGGGCGGACTAGCGGTGGAAGAGCAGTACTTC. Amino acids: CASSEGGLAVEEQYF. Using reference TRBV5-6 and TRBJ2-7 for the parts outside the CDR3, the full variable domain is DAGVTQSPTHLIKTRGQQVTLRCSPKSGHDTVSWYQQALGQGPQFIFQYYEEEERQRGNFPDRFSGHQFPNYSSELNVNALLLGDSALYLCASSEGGLAVEEQYFGPGTRLTVT.

The sample holds many counts of this clonotype. This rearrangement joins TRBV6-5 to TRBJ2-3, with 7 bases matching TRBD2. The V gene's germline CDR1 is MNHEY and CDR2 SVGAGI. This CDR3 contains 12 residues. J lost 5 bases, V lost 4 bases, and 0 bases had no gene match. CDR3 bases: TGTGCCAGCAGTTCGGGGGGAGATACGCAGTATTTT. Residues: CASSSGGDTQYF.

The chain combines TRBV6-6 with TRBJ2-3; TRBD2 matches 15 bases. The CDR3 runs 19 residues. Trimming removed 2 bases from V and 0 bases from J; junction bases left unmatched: 6. From germline, CDR1 is MNHNY and CDR2 SVGAGI (reference sequence). For the CDR3, the DNA is TGTGCCAGCAGTTACCCGGGACTAGCGGGGGGCTTTAGCACAGATACGCAGTATTTT. Encoded protein: CASSYPGLAGGFSTDTQYF.

This clonotype appeared a few times. The chain combines TRBV4-3 with TRBJ2-1, with a tentative D call TRBD2 (6 bases). The germline V and J ends were trimmed by 6 bases and 0 bases, with 15 bases remaining between them. The CDR3 loop spans 16 amino acids. CDR1 is LGHNA, CDR2 YSLEER, per germline. The CDR3 loop is CASREGGESSYNEQFF. CDR3 bases: TGCGCCAGCAGAGAAGGCGGGGAGAGCTCCTACAATGAGCAGTTCTTC.

A few counts support this clonotype. This chain joins TRBV27 and TRBJ2-2; D unclear. The CDR3 is 15 residues long. V was trimmed by 1 base and J by 2 bases, leaving 8 bases between them. Germline V gene data show CDR1 as MNHEY and CDR2 as SMNVEV (reference sequence). This chain's CDR3 is CASSLLQINTGELFF. The CDR3, as DNA: TGTGCCAGCAGTTTATTACAGATTAACACCGGGGAGCTGTTTTTT.

This clonotype was seen more than once but under ten times. This chain joins TRBV28 and TRBJ2-1, with 7 positions matching TRBD2. The CDR3 loop spans 15 amino acids. CDR1 is MDHEN, CDR2 SYDVKM, per germline. The V segment lost 5 bases and the J segment 4 bases; nucleotides outside the gene matches: 8. CDR3: CASSPPGLSYNEQFF. CDR3 coding DNA: TGTGCCAGCAGTCCCCCGGGACTAAGTTACAATGAGCAGTTCTTC.

This clonotype was observed a few times. CDR3 nucleotides: TGCGCCAGCAGCCAAGGGAGTAGCGTTATCAATGAGCAGTTCTTC. The encoded protein is CASSQGSSVINEQFF. This chain uses TRBV4-3 with TRBJ2-1, with a weak D call TRBD2 (5 bases). CDR1 is LGHNA, CDR2 YSLEER, per germline. CDR3 size: 15 residues. Trimming left V 1 base short and J 6 bases short, with 13 bases between.

This rearrangement joins TRBV7-2 to TRBJ1-2; D unresolved. Germline CDR1 SGHTA, CDR2 FQGNSA. V was cut by 0 bases and J by 4 bases, with 6 bases left in between. The CDR3 has 13 amino acids. The CDR3 region is CASSLAGFYGYTF. CDR3 nucleotide sequence: TGTGCCAGCAGCTTAGCAGGGTTCTATGGCTACACCTTC.

The chain links TRBV20-1 to TRBJ2-7; D gene uncertain. The V gene's germline CDR1 is DFQATT and CDR2 SNEGSKA (reference sequence). The CDR3 consists of 13 residues. The germline V and J ends were trimmed by 6 bases and 1 base, with 13 bases remaining between them. CDR3 bases: TGCAGTGCAACCCGACGGCCGTCCTACGAGCAGTACTTC. Its translation is CSATRRPSYEQYF.

The CDR3 nucleotides are TGTGCCAGCAGCGAACAGGGAGGCAATCAGCCCCAGCATTTT. It encodes CASSEQGGNQPQHF. This sequence joins TRBV7-6 and TRBJ1-5; tentatively, D is TRBD1 (6 bases). CDR3 length: 14 residues. CDR1 and CDR2 from the germline V gene are SGHVS and FNYEAQ. Trimming cost V 5 bases and J 2 bases, with 10 bases left between them.

In this sample, this clonotype turned up a few times. The chain links TRBV7-9 to TRBJ1-1; TRBD1 might be the D (5 bases). Germline loops: CDR1 SEHNR, CDR2 FQNEAQ (reference sequence). Trimming cost V 11 bases and J 5 bases, with 12 bases left between them. The CDR3 is 11 amino acids. The CDR3 DNA is TGTGCCGGAGGGTGGGGGACTGAAGCTTTCTTT. This encodes CAGGWGTEAFF.